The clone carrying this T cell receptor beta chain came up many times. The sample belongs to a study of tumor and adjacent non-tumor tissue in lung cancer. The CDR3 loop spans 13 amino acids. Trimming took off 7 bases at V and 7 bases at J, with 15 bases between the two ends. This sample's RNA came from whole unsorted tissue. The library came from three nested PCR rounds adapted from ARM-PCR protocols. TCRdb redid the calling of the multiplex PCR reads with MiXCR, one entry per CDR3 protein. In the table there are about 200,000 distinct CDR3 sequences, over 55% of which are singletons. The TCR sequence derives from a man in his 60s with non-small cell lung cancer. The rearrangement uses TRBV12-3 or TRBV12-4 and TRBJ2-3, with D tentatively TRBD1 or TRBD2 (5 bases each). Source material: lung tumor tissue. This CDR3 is CASTRDLINTQYF. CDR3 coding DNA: TGTGCCAGCACCAGGGACCTCATAAATACGCAGTATTTT.